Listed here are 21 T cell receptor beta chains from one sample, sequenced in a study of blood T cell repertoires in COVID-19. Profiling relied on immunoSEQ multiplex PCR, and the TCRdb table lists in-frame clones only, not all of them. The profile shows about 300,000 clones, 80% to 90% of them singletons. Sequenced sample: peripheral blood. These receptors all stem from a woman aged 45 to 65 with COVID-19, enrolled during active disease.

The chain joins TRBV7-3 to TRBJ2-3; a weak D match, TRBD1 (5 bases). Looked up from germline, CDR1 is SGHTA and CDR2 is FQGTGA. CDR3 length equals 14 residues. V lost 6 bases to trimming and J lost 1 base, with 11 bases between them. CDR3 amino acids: CASRAGWGTDTQYF. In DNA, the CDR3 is TGTGCCAGCAGGGCAGGGTGGGGCACAGATACGCAGTATTTT. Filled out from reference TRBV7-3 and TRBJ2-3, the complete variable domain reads GAGVSQTPSNKVTEKGKYVELRCDPISGHTALYWYRQSLGQGPEFLIYFQGTGAADDSGLPNDRFFAVRPEGSVSTLKIQRTERGDSAVYLCASRAGWGTDTQYFGPGTRLTVL.

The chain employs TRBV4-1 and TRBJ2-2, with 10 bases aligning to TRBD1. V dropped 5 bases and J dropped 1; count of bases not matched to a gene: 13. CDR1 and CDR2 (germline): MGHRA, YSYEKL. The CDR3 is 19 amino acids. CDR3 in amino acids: CASSYSTRDRGGNTGELFF. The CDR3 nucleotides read TGCGCCAGCAGCTACTCTACCCGGGACAGGGGAGGGAACACCGGGGAGCTGTTTTTT.

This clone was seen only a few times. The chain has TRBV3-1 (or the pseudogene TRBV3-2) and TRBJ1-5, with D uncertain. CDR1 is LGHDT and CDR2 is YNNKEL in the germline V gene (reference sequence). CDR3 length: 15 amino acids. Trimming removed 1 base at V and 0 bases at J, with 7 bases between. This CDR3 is CASSQGVYSNQPQHF. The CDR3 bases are TGTGCCAGCAGCCAAGGAGTTTATAGCAATCAGCCCCAGCATTTT.

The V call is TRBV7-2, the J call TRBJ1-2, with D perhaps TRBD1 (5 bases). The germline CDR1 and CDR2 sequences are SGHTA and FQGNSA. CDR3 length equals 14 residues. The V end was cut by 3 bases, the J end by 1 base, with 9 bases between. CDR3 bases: TGTGCCAGCAGCTTTCAGGGACTTAACTATGGCTACACCTTC. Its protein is CASSFQGLNYGYTF.

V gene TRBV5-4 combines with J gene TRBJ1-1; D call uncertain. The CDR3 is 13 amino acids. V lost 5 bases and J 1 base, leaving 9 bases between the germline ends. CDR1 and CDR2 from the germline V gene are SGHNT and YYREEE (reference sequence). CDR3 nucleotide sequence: TGTGCCAGCAGTATTACAGAGAACACTGAAGCTTTCTTT. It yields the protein CASSITENTEAFF.

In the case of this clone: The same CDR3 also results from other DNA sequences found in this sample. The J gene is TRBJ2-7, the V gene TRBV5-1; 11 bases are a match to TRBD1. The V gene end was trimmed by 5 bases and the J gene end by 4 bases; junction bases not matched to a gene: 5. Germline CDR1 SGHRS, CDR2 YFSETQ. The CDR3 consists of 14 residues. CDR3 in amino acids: CASSSGTGGYEQYF. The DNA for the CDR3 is TGCGCCAGCAGTTCCGGGACAGGGGGTTACGAGCAGTACTTC.

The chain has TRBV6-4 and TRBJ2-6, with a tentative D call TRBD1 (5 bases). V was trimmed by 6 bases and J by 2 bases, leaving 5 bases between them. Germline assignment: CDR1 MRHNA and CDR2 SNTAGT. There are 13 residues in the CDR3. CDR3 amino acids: CASRGPGANVLTF. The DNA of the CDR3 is TGTGCCAGCAGGGGGCCTGGGGCCAACGTCCTGACTTTC.

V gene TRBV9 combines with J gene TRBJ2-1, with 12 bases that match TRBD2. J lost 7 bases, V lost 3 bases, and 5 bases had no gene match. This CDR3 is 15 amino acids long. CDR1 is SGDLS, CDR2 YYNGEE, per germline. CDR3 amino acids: CASSAGLAGRNEQFF. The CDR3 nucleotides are TGTGCCAGCAGCGCTGGACTAGCGGGAAGGAATGAGCAGTTCTTC.

DNA of the CDR3: TGTGCCAGCAGTTTAGGGGGCTTGTGGGAAAACTCAAATTCACCCCTCCACTTT. Its protein product is CASSLGGLWENSNSPLHF. The chain carries TRBV28 and TRBJ1-6; D is possibly TRBD1 (6 bases). Germline loops: CDR1 MDHEN, CDR2 SYDVKM. There are 18 residues in the CDR3. The V gene lost 2 bases and the J gene lost 7 bases, with 21 bases spanning the gap.

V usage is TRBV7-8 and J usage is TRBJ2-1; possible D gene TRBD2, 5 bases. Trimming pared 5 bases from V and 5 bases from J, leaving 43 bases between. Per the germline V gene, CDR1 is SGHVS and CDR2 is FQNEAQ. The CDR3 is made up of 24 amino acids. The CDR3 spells CASSPTERGWAIYEAPTKDNEQFF. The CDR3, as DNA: TGTGCCAGCAGCCCAACAGAAAGAGGGTGGGCGATTTATGAGGCACCGACAAAAGACAATGAGCAGTTCTTC.

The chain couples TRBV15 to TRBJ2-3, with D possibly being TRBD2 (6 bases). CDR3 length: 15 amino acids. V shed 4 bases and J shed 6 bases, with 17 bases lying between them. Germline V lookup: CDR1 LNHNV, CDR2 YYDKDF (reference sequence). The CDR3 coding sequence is TGTGCCACCAGCATTACGTCGACTAGTCGCGATACGCAGTATTTT. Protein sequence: CATSITSTSRDTQYF.

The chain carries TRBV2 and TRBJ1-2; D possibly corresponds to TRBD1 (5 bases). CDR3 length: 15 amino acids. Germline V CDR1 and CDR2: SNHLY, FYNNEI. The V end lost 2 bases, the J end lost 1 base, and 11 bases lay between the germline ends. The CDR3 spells CASSEQGFGNYGYTF. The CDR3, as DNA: TGTGCCAGCAGTGAACAGGGTTTTGGTAACTATGGCTACACCTTC.

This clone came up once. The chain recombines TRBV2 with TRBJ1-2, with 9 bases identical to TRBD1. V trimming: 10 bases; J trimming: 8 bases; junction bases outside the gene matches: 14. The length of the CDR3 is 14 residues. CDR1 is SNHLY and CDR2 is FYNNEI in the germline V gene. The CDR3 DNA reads TGTGCCACCTCCTGGGACAGGGAGGCGCGGGGCTACACCTTC. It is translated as CATSWDREARGYTF.

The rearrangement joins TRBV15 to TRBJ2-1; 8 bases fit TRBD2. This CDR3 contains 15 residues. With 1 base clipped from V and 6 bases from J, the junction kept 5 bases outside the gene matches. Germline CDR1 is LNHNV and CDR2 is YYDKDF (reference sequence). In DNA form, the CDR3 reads TGTGCCACCAGCAGAGTCACTAGCGGCATCAATGAGCAGTTCTTC. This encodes CATSRVTSGINEQFF.

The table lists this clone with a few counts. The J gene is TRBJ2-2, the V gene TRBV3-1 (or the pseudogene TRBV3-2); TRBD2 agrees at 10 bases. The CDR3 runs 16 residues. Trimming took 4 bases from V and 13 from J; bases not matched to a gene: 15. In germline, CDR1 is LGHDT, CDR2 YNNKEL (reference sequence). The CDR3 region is CASSPLGSGGPLWLFF. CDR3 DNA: TGTGCCAGCAGCCCTCTGGGTAGCGGGGGGCCATTATGGCTGTTTTTT.

CDR3: CATRDTGGARNEQFF. CDR3 bases: TGTGCCACCAGGGACACAGGGGGCGCGAGGAATGAGCAGTTCTTC. The rearrangement links TRBV24-1 to TRBJ2-1; 9 bases align to TRBD1. The germline V gene has CDR1 KGHDR and CDR2 SFDVKD. The CDR3 extends over 15 amino acids. After removal of 7 bases from V and 7 bases from J, the junction contained 10 bases not matched to a gene.

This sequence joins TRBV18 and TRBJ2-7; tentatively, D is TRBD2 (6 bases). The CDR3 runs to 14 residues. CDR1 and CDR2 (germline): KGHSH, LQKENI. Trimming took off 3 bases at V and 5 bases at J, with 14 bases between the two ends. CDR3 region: CASSPGGRFDEQYF. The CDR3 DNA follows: TGTGCCAGCTCACCGGGGGGACGGTTCGACGAGCAGTACTTC.

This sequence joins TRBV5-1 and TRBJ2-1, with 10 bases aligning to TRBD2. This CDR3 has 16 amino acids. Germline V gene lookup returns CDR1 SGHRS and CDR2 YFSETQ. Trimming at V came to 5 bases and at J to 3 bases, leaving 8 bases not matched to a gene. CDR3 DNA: TGCGCCAGCAGGATGACTAGCGGGTTAGACTACAATGAGCAGTTCTTC. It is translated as CASRMTSGLDYNEQFF.

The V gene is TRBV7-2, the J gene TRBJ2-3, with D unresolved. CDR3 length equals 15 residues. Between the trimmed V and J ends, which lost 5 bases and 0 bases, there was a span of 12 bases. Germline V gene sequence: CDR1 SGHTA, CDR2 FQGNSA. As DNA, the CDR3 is TGTGCCAGCAGCGGGCAGGCGATAAGCACAGATACGCAGTATTTT. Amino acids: CASSGQAISTDTQYF. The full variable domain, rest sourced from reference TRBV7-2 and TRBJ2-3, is GAGVSQSPSNKVTEKGKDVELRCDPISGHTALYWYRQSLGQGLEFLIYFQGNSAPDKSGLPSDRFSAERTGGSVSTLTIQRTQQEDSAVYLCASSGQAISTDTQYFGPGTRLTVL.

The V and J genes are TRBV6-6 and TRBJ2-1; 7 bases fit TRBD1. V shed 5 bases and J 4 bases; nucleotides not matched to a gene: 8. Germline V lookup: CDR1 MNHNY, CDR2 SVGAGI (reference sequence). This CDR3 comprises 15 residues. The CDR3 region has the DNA TGTGCCAGCAGTCCCGCAGGGGGAGCTTACAATGAGCAGTTCTTC. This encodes CASSPAGGAYNEQFF.

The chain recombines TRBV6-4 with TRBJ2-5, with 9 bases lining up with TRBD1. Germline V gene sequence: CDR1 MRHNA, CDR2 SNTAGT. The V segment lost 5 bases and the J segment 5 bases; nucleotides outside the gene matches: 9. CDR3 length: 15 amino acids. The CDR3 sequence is CASSKSGTGFETQYF. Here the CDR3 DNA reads TGTGCCAGCAGTAAATCCGGGACAGGGTTTGAGACCCAGTACTTC.